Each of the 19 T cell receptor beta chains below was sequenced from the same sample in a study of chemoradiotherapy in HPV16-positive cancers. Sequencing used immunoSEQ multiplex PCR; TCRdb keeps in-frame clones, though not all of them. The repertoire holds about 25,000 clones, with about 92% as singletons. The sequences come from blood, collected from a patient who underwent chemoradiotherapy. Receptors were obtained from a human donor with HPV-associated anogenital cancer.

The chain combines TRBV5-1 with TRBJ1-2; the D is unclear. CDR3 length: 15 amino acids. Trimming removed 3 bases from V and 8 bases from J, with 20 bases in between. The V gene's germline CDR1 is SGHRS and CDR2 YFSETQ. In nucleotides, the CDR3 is TGCGCCAGCAGCTCAAATCTAGGGAGGGTTGGCGGCTACACCTTC. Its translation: CASSSNLGRVGGYTF.

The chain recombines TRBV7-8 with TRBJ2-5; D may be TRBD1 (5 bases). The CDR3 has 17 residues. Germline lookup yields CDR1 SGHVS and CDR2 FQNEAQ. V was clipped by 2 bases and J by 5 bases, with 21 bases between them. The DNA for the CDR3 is TGTGCCAGCAGCTTAAGGGGAAGGGGTCACCCGTGGGAGACCCAGTACTTC. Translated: CASSLRGRGHPWETQYF.

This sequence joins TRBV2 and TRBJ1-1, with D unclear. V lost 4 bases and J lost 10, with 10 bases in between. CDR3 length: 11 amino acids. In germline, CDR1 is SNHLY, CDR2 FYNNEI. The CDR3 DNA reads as TGTGCCAGCAGTGGCAACCAGGTAGCTTTCTTT. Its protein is CASSGNQVAFF.

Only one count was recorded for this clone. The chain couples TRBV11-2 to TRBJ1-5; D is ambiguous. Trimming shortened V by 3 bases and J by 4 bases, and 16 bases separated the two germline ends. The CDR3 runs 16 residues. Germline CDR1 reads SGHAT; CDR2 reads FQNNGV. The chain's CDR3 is CASSFLRQLSNQPQHF. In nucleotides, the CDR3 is TGTGCCAGCAGCTTTTTACGTCAACTGAGTAATCAGCCCCAGCATTTT.

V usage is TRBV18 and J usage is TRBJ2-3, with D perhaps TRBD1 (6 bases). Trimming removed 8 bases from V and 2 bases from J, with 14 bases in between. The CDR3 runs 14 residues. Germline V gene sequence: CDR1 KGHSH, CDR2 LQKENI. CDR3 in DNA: TGTGCCAGCCGGACGGGGACAACCACAGATACGCAGTATTTT. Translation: CASRTGTTTDTQYF.

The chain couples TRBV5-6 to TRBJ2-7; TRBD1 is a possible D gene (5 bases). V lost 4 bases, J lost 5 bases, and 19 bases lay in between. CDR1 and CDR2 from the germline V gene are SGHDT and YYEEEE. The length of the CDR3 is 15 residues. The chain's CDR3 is CASSRSLGAKDEQYF. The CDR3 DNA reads TGTGCCAGCAGCCGCTCCCTAGGGGCGAAGGACGAGCAGTACTTC.

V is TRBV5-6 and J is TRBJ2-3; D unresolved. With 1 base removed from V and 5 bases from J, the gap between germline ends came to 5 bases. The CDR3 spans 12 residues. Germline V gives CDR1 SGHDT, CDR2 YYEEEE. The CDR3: CASSLSGDTQYF. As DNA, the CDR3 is TGTGCCAGCAGCTTGTCCGGAGATACGCAGTATTTT.

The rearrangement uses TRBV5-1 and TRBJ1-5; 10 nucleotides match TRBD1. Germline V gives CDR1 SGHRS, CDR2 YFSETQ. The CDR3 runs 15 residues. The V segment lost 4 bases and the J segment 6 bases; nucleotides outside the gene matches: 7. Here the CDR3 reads CASSPGQGEFQPQHF. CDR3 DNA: TGCGCCAGCAGCCCAGGACAGGGGGAATTTCAGCCCCAGCATTTT.

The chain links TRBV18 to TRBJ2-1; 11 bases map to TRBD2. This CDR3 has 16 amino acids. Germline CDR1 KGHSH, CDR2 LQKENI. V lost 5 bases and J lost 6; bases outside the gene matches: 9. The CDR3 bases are TGTGCCAGCTCAGAGATGACTAGCGGGGATAGCAATGAGCAGTTCTTC. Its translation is CASSEMTSGDSNEQFF.

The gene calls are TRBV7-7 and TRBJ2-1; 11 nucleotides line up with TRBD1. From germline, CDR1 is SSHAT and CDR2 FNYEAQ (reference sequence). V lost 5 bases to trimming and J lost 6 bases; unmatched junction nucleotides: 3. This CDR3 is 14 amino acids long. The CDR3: CASSPGTGGNEQFF. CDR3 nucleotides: TGTGCCAGCAGCCCGGGGACAGGGGGCAATGAGCAGTTCTTC.

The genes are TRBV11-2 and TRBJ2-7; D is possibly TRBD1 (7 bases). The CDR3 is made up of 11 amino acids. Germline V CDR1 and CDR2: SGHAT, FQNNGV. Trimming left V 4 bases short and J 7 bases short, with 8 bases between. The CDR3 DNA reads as TGTGCCAGCAGCTCAGGGGGGGAGCAGTACTTC. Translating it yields CASSSGGEQYF. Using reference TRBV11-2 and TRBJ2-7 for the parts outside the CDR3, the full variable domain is EAGVAQSPRYKIIEKRQSVAFWCNPISGHATLYWYQQILGQGPKLLIQFQNNGVVDDSQLPKDRFSAERLKGVDSTLKIQPAKLEDSAVYLCASSSGGEQYFGPGTRLTVT.

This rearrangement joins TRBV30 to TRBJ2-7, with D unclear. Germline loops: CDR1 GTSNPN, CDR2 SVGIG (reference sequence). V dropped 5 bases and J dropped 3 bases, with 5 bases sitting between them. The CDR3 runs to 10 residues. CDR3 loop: CAWGHYEQYF. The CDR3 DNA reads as TGTGCCTGGGGCCACTACGAGCAGTACTTC.

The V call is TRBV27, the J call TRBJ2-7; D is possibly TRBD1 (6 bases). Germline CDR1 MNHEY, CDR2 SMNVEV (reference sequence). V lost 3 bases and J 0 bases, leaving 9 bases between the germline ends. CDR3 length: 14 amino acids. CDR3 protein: CASSFMGASYEQYF. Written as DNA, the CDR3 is TGTGCCAGCAGTTTCATGGGGGCCTCCTACGAGCAGTACTTC.

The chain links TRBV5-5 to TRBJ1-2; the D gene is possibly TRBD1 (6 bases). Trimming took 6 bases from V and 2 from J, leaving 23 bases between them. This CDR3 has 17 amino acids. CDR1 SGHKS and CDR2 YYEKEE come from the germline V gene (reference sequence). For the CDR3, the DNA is TGTGCCAGCACCACTTACCCCCGAAGAGACAGGAACTATGGCTACACCTTC. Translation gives CASTTYPRRDRNYGYTF.

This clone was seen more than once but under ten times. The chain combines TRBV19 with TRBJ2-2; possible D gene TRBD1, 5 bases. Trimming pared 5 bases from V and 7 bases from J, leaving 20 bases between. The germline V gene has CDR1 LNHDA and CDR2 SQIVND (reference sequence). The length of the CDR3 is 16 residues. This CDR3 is CASSSPRLGRVGELFF. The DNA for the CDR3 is TGTGCCAGTAGTTCCCCAAGATTGGGGCGCGTCGGGGAGCTGTTTTTT.

As DNA, the CDR3 is TGTGCCATCAGTGGAACGGAGAGCTCTGGAAACACCATATATTTT. This sequence encodes CAISGTESSGNTIYF. The chain uses TRBV10-3 and TRBJ1-3, with D unresolved. V shed 4 bases and J shed 0 bases, with 10 bases lying between them. The CDR3 consists of 15 residues. Germline V gene data show CDR1 as ENHRY and CDR2 as SYGVKD.

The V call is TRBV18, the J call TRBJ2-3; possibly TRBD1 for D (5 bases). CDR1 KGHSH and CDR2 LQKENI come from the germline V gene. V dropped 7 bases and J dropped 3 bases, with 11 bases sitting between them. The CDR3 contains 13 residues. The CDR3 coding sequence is TGTGCCAGCTTCAGGGTTCAGACAGATACGCAGTATTTT. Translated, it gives CASFRVQTDTQYF.

The CDR3 DNA reads TGTGCCAGCAGTTTAGGGCTAGCGGGAGGTCAGGAGACCCAGTACTTC. Residues: CASSLGLAGGQETQYF. The chain uses TRBV28 and TRBJ2-5, with TRBD2 identical over 11 bases. J was trimmed by 5 bases and V by 2 bases; bases with no gene match: 7. This CDR3 has 16 amino acids. The germline gives CDR1 MDHEN, CDR2 SYDVKM.

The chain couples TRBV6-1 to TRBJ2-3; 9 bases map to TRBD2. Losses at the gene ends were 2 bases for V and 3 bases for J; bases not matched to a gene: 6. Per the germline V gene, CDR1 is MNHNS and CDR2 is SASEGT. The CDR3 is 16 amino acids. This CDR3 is CASSELRGRATDTQYF. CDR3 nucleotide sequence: TGTGCCAGCAGTGAACTGCGCGGGAGGGCAACAGATACGCAGTATTTT.